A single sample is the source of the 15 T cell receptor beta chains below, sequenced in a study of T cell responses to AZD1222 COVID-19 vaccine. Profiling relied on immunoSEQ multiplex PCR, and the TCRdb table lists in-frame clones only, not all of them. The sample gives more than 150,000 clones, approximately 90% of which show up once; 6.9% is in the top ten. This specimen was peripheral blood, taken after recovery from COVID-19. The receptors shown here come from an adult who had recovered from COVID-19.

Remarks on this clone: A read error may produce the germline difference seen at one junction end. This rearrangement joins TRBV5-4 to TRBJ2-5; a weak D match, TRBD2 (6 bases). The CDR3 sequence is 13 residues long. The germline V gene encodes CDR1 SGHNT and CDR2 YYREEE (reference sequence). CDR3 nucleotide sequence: TGTGCCTGCAGGCGGGGAACCCAAGAGACCCAGTACTTC. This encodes CACRRGTQETQYF.

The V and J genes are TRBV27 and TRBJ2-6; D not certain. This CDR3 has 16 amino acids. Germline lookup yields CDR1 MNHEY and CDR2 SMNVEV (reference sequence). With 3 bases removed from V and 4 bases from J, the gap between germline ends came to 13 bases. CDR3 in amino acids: CASSLEGPGGANVLTF. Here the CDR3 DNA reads TGTGCCAGCAGTTTGGAAGGGCCTGGGGGGGCCAACGTCCTGACTTTC.

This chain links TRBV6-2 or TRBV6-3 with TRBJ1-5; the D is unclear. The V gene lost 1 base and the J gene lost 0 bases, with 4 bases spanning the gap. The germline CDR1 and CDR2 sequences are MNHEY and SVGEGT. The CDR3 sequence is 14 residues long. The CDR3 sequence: CASSYWDSNQPQHF. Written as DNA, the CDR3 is TGTGCCAGCAGTTACTGGGATAGCAATCAGCCCCAGCATTTT.

The CDR3 reads CASSFGTGIKETQYF. The DNA for the CDR3 is TGTGCCAGCAGCTTCGGGACAGGGATTAAAGAGACCCAGTACTTC. The genes are TRBV11-2 and TRBJ2-5; 9 nucleotides line up with TRBD1. Germline assignment: CDR1 SGHAT and CDR2 FQNNGV. CDR3 length equals 15 residues. V shed 3 bases and J 3 bases; nucleotides not matched to a gene: 5. Full variable domain (rest looked up from reference TRBV11-2 and TRBJ2-5): EAGVAQSPRYKIIEKRQSVAFWCNPISGHATLYWYQQILGQGPKLLIQFQNNGVVDDSQLPKDRFSAERLKGVDSTLKIQPAKLEDSAVYLCASSFGTGIKETQYFGPGTRLLVL.

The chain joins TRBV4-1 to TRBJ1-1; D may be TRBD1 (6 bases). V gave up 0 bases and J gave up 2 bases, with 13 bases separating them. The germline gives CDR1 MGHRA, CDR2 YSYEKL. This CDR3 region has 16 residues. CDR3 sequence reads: CASSQDTGAANTEAFF. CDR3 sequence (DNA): TGCGCCAGCAGCCAAGATACGGGGGCAGCTAACACTGAAGCTTTCTTT.

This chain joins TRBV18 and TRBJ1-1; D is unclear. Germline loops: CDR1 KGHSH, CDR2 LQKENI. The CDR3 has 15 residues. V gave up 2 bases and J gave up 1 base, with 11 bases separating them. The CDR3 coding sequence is TGTGCCAGCTCACCAAGCGGGCCGACGAACACTGAAGCTTTCTTT. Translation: CASSPSGPTNTEAFF.

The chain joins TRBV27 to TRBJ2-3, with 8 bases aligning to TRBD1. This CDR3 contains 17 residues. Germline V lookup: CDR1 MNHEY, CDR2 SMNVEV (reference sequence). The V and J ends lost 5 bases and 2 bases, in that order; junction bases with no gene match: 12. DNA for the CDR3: TGTGCCAGCAGTCCATCCCCTGGACAGGGACCCACAGATACGCAGTATTTT. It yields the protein CASSPSPGQGPTDTQYF.

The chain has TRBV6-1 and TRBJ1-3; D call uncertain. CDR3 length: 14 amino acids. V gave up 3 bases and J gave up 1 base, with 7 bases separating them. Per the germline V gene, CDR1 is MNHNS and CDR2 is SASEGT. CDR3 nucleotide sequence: TGTGCCAGCAGTGAGGTGGGATCTGGAAACACCATATATTTT. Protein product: CASSEVGSGNTIYF.

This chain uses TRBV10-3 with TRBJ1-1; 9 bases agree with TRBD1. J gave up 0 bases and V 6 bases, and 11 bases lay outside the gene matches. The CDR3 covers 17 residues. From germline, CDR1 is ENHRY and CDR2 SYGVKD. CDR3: CAIRDRTGGGLNTEAFF. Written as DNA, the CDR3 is TGTGCCATCAGGGATAGAACAGGGGGCGGGCTGAACACTGAAGCTTTCTTT.

CDR3 protein: CASRRATEAFF. In DNA, the CDR3 is TGTGCCAGTAGAAGGGCCACTGAAGCTTTCTTT. V is TRBV19 and J is TRBJ1-1; D uncertain. Germline V gene sequence: CDR1 LNHDA, CDR2 SQIVND (reference sequence). Trimming cost V 6 bases and J 4 bases, with 6 bases left between them. The CDR3 totals 11 residues.

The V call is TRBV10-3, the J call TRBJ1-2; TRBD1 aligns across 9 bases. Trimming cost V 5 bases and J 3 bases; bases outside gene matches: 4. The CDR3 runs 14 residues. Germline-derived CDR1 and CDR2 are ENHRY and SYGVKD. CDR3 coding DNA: TGTGCCATCAGTTCGGACAGGGGTGACTATGGCTACACCTTC. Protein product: CAISSDRGDYGYTF.

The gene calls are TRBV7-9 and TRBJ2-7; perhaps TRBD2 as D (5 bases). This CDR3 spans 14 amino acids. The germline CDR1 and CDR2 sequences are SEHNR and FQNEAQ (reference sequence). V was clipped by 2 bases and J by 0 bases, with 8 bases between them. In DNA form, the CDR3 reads TGTGCCAGCAGCTTAACACGGGGCTCCTACGAGCAGTACTTC. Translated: CASSLTRGSYEQYF. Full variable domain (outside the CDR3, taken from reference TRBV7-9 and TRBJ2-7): DTGVSQNPRHKITKRGQNVTFRCDPISEHNRLYWYRQTLGQGPEFLTYFQNEAQLEKSRLLSDRFSAERPKGSFSTLEIQRTEQGDSAMYLCASSLTRGSYEQYFGPGTRLTVT.

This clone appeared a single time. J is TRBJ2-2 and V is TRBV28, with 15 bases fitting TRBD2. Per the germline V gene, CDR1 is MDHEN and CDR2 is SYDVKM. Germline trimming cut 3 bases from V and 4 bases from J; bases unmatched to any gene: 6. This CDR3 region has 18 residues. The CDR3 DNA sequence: TGTGCCAGCAGTTTCGGCCCGGGACTAGCGGGAGGCACCGGGGAGCTGTTTTTT. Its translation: CASSFGPGLAGGTGELFF.

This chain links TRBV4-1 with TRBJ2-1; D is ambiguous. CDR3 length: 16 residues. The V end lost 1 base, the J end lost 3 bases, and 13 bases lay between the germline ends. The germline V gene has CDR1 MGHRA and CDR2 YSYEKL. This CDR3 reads CASSQVFSGFYNEQFF. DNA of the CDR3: TGCGCCAGCAGCCAAGTATTTTCAGGTTTCTACAATGAGCAGTTCTTC.

For the CDR3, the DNA is TGTGCCAGCAGCGCGCGGAGGGAAACCACTGAAGCTTTCTTT. Translation: CASSARRETTEAFF. This chain joins TRBV7-2 and TRBJ1-1; D is unclear. V lost 5 bases to trimming and J lost 4 bases, with 14 bases between them. CDR1 is SGHTA, CDR2 FQGNSA, per germline. CDR3 length: 14 residues.